These 18 T cell receptor beta chains came from one sample sequenced in a study of vaccination and CD4 T cells after COVID-19. With the Oncomine TCR Beta short-read assay, DNA from cultured CD4+ T cells was sequenced. Each CDR3 protein is one row after TCRdb ran MiXCR on the PCR reads. The table records more than 10,000 distinct CDR3 sequences, under 55% of them present only once. These TCRs are of unknown antigen specificity. Treatment indicated: approximately 10-day PBMC culture with coronavirus spike peptide pools or control peptides (ViraFEST assay). The sample here was CD4+ T cells from blood, cultured in vitro, taken before SARS-CoV-2 vaccination. These receptors were collected from a human donor who had recovered from COVID-19.

This clonotype was detected a few times. The CDR3 DNA follows: TGCGCCAGCAGCTTAGGACAGGGAGGAGATGGCTACACCTTC. Protein sequence: CASSLGQGGDGYTF. This chain joins TRBV5-1 and TRBJ1-2, with TRBD1 matching over 8 bases. J lost 6 bases, V lost 2 bases, and 6 bases had no gene match. This CDR3 is built from 14 residues. Looked up from germline, CDR1 is SGHRS and CDR2 is YFSETQ.

This clonotype turned up a few times. The chain combines TRBV19 with TRBJ2-3; TRBD1 matches at 8 bases. This CDR3 has 15 residues. The germline V gene has CDR1 LNHDA and CDR2 SQIVND (reference sequence). Trimming cost V 4 bases and J 2 bases; bases outside gene matches: 5. CDR3 coding DNA: TGTGCCAGTAGTACAAGGACAGGGTCCACAGATACGCAGTATTTT. The encoded protein is CASSTRTGSTDTQYF.

This chain connects TRBV27 to TRBJ1-1; 7 nucleotides match TRBD1. This CDR3 is 16 amino acids long. The germline CDR1 and CDR2 sequences are MNHEY and SMNVEV (reference sequence). V lost 6 bases and J lost 0; bases outside the gene matches: 10. The CDR3 region is CASSPDRVALNTEAFF. CDR3 coding DNA: TGTGCCAGCAGCCCAGACAGGGTGGCTTTGAACACTGAAGCTTTCTTT.

In this sample, this clonotype turned up a few times. The chain carries TRBV7-2 and TRBJ1-5; unclear D gene. The V end lost 6 bases, the J end lost 4 bases, and 13 bases lay between the germline ends. The germline CDR1 and CDR2 sequences are SGHTA and FQGNSA. The CDR3 is made up of 14 amino acids. The CDR3: CASSPAGPNQPQHF. The CDR3 DNA is TGTGCCAGCAGTCCGGCAGGCCCAAATCAGCCCCAGCATTTT.

This clonotype was recorded a few times. This chain uses TRBV20-1 with TRBJ1-6, with TRBD1 matching 9 bases. CDR1 and CDR2 from the germline V gene are DFQATT and SNEGSKA (reference sequence). V shed 6 bases, J shed 6 bases, and the junction held 9 bases outside the gene matches. The CDR3 totals 15 residues. Here the CDR3 reads CSASRTGDINSPLHF. DNA of the CDR3: TGCAGTGCAAGCAGGACAGGGGATATTAATTCACCCCTCCACTTT.

This clonotype was found a few times. The chain is built from TRBV6-1 and TRBJ2-7; 10 bases line up with TRBD2. Germline loops: CDR1 MNHNS, CDR2 SASEGT. The CDR3 sequence is 12 residues long. V shed 1 base, J shed 9 bases, and the junction held 0 bases outside the gene matches. The CDR3 nucleotides are TGTGCCAGCAGTGAAGTAGCGGGGGGGCAGTACTTC. Its protein product is CASSEVAGGQYF.

The chain carries TRBV6-1 and TRBJ2-6, with D perhaps TRBD1 or TRBD2 (5 bases each). The ends were cut back, 5 bases at V and 2 bases at J, with 13 bases in the middle. Germline-derived CDR1 and CDR2 are MNHNS and SASEGT. This CDR3 has 16 amino acids. The CDR3 DNA sequence: TGTGCCAGCAGTCCCATCCGGGGCACTGGGGCCAACGTCCTGACTTTC. Protein sequence: CASSPIRGTGANVLTF.

This clonotype was seen a handful of times. The rearrangement uses TRBV7-2 and TRBJ2-2; D not resolved. The V gene lost 2 bases and the J gene lost 2 bases, with 12 bases spanning the gap. The CDR3 is made up of 16 amino acids. Germline V gene lookup returns CDR1 SGHTA and CDR2 FQGNSA. CDR3 DNA: TGTGCCAGCAGCTTAACAGCTGTATCTAACACCGGGGAGCTGTTTTTT. As protein: CASSLTAVSNTGELFF.

A few counts support this clonotype. The chain recombines TRBV4-1 with TRBJ2-7; 10 nucleotides match TRBD2. The CDR3 loop spans 17 amino acids. Germline V gene sequence: CDR1 MGHRA, CDR2 YSYEKL. V lost 4 bases to trimming and J lost 2 bases; unmatched junction nucleotides: 11. The CDR3 loop is CASSPTSSGGSTYEQYF. In DNA, the CDR3 is TGCGCCAGCAGCCCTACTTCTAGCGGGGGCTCTACCTACGAGCAGTACTTC.

The table lists this clonotype with a few counts. At one boundary the junction diverges from the germline segment, which might be a read error. The rearrangement uses TRBV7-3 and TRBJ1-6; D not resolved. There are 15 residues in the CDR3. Germline CDR1 SGHTA, CDR2 FQGTGA. CDR3 sequence reads: CASSLTGVGNSPLHF. The CDR3 bases are TGTGCCAGCAGCCTAACGGGAGTGGGAAATTCACCCCTCCACTTT.

This clonotype was counted a few times. This chain joins TRBV20-1 and TRBJ2-3, with 8 nucleotides matching TRBD2. This CDR3 contains 15 residues. The germline CDR1 and CDR2 sequences are DFQATT and SNEGSKA (reference sequence). Unmatched junction bases numbered 7, after V lost 3 bases and J lost 2 bases. CDR3 sequence reads: CSASPERETTDTQYF. CDR3 nucleotides: TGCAGTGCTAGCCCGGAGCGGGAGACCACAGATACGCAGTATTTT.

This clonotype was observed a handful of times. The DNA for the CDR3 is TGTGCCACCGGTTCCCATGATGGCAATCAGCCCCAGCATTTT. It is translated as CATGSHDGNQPQHF. The rearrangement joins TRBV24-1 to TRBJ1-5; D is unresolved. CDR3 size: 14 residues. Germline CDR1 KGHDR, CDR2 SFDVKD. Trimming stripped 9 bases from V and 2 bases from J, with 13 bases between.

This clonotype was seen only once. The J gene is TRBJ1-1, the V gene TRBV6-1; D remains ambiguous. The germline V gene has CDR1 MNHNS and CDR2 SASEGT. The V gene lost 5 bases and the J gene lost 3 bases, with 10 bases spanning the gap. The CDR3 runs to 13 residues. The CDR3: CASSPARDTEAFF. Here the CDR3 DNA reads TGTGCCAGCAGTCCAGCTAGGGACACTGAAGCTTTCTTT.

The chain joins TRBV19 to TRBJ1-2; 7 nucleotides line up with TRBD1. The V gene end was trimmed by 8 bases and the J gene end by 8 bases; junction bases not matched to a gene: 14. Germline assignment: CDR1 LNHDA and CDR2 SQIVND (reference sequence). The CDR3 is 14 amino acids. The CDR3 region has the DNA TGTGCCAGTTCTACCCTCGACAGGGAGGGCGGCTACACCTTC. Its translation is CASSTLDREGGYTF.

The CDR3 DNA reads TGTGCCAGCAGCTTAGGAGGGTTTCAGGGTAGCCGACGGAGGGGTACAGATACGCAGTATTTT. This sequence encodes CASSLGGFQGSRRRGTDTQYF. The chain couples TRBV7-8 to TRBJ2-3; tentatively, D is TRBD2 (6 bases). The CDR3 sequence is 21 residues long. The V gene's germline CDR1 is SGHVS and CDR2 FQNEAQ. V was shortened by 1 base and J by 3 bases, with 29 bases between the two germline ends.

The rearrangement joins TRBV7-2 to TRBJ2-7; D tentatively reads TRBD1 or TRBD2 (6 bases each). Per the germline V gene, CDR1 is SGHTA and CDR2 is FQGNSA. With 3 bases removed from V and 0 bases from J, the gap between germline ends came to 9 bases. This CDR3 is 14 amino acids long. The CDR3 reads CASSFGGSSYEQYF. The CDR3 region has the DNA TGTGCCAGCAGCTTCGGGGGCAGCTCCTACGAGCAGTACTTC.

This chain connects TRBV10-3 to TRBJ1-6; D is uncertain. The CDR3 sequence is 13 residues long. V was clipped by 6 bases and J by 5 bases, with 8 bases between them. Looked up from germline, CDR1 is ENHRY and CDR2 is SYGVKD. The DNA of the CDR3 is TGTGCCATCAGCTTGAGGGATAATTCACCCCTCCACTTT. Translating gives CAISLRDNSPLHF.

The rearrangement links TRBV20-1 to TRBJ2-7; D may be TRBD2 (5 bases). Trimming removed 1 base from V and 4 bases from J, with 5 bases in between. The CDR3 extends over 11 amino acids. Germline V gene sequence: CDR1 DFQATT, CDR2 SNEGSKA (reference sequence). CDR3 loop: CSARGGYEQYF. CDR3 DNA sequence: TGCAGTGCTAGAGGAGGGTACGAGCAGTACTTC.